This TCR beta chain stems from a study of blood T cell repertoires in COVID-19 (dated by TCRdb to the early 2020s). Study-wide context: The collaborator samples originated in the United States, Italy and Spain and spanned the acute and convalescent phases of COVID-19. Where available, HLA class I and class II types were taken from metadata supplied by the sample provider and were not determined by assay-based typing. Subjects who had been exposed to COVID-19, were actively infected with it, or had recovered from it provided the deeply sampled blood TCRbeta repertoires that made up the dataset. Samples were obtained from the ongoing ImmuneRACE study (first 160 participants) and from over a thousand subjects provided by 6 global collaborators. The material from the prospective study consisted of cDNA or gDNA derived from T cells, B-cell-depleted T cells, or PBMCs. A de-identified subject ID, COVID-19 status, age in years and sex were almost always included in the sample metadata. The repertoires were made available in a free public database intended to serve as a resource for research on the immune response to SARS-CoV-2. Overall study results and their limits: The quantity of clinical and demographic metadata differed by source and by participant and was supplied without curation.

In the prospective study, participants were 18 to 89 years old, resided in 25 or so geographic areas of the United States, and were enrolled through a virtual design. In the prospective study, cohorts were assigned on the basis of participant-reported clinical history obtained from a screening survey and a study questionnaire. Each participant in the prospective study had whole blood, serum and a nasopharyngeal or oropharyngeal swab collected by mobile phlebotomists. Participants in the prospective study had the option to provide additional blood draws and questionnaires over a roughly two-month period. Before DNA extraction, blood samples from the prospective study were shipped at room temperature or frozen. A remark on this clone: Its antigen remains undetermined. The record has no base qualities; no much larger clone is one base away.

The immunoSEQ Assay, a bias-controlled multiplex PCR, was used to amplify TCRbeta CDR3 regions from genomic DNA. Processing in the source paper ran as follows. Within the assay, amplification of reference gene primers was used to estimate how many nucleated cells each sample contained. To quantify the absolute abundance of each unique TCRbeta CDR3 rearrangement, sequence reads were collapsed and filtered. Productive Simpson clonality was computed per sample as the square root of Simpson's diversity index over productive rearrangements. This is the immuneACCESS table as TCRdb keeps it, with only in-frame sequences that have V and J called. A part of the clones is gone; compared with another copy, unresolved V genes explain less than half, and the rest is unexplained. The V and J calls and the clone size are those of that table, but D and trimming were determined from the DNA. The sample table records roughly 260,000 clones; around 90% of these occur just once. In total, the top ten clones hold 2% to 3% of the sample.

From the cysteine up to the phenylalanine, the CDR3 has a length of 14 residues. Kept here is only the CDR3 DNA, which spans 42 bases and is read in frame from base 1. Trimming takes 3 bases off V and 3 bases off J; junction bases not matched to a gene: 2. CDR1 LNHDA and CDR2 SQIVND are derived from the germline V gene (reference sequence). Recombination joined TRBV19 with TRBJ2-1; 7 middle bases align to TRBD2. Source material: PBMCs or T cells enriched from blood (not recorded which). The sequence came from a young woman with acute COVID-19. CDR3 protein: CASSMGGDYNEQFF. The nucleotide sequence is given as TGTGCCAGTAGTATGGGGGGGGACTACAATGAGCAGTTCTTC.